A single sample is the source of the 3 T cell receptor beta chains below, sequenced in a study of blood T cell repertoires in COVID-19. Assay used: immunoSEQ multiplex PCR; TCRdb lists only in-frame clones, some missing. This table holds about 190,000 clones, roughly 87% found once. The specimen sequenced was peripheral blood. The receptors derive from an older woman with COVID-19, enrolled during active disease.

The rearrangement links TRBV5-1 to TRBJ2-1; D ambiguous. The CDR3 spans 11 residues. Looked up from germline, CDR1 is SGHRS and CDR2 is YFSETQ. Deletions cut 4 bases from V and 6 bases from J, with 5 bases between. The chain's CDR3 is CASSLSNEQFF. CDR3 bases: TGCGCCAGCAGCCTTAGCAATGAGCAGTTCTTC. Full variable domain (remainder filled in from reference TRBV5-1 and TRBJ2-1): KAGVTQTPRYLIKTRGQQVTLSCSPISGHRSVSWYQQTPGQGLQFLFEYFSETQRNKGNFPGRFSGRQFSNSRSEMNVSTLELGDSALYLCASSLSNEQFFGPGTRLTVL.

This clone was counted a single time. The CDR3 is CASSPGLAEAFF. The CDR3 DNA is TGTGCCAGCAGTCCGGGGTTGGCTGAAGCTTTCTTT. The chain couples TRBV2 to TRBJ1-1; D gene ambiguous. V was pared by 5 bases and J by 6 bases, with 10 bases between. Germline CDR1 SNHLY, CDR2 FYNNEI. There are 12 residues in the CDR3.

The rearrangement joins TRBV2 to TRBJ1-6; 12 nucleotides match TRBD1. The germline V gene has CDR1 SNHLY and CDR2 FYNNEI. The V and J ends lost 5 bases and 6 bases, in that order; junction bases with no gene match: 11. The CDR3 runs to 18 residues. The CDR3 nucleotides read TGTGCCAGCAGTCCGGGACAGGGGGCGCGCAGTTTTAATTCACCCCTCCACTTT. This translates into CASSPGQGARSFNSPLHF.